The rows below give T cell receptor beta chains drawn from one sample of a study of blood T cell repertoires in COVID-19. Clones were sequenced by immunoSEQ multiplex PCR, and TCRdb holds only the in-frame ones, with some missing. This table holds under 300,000 clones, about four fifths found once. Sequencing was performed on peripheral blood. The source of these receptors is a woman aged 18-29 years with acute or convalescent COVID-19. Both conserved end residues are part of each CDR3. D genes are given only for firm matches. Rows may omit the clone size; those that give it use once, few, many or a size class.

- TRBJ2-1 TRBV7-2 - TGTGCCAGCAGCTTAAGGGCTACAGGTCGCCCCCCCAATGAGCAGTTCTTC CASSLRATGRPPNEQFF
- TRBJ2-7 TRBV13 TRBD1 TGTGCCAGCAGTTTTGGGACAGACAGCTCCTACGAGCAGTACTTC CASSFGTDSSYEQYF
- TRBJ1-1 TRBV15 - TGTGCCACCAGCAGAGATACAGGGAGAATCACTGAAGCTTTCTTT CATSRDTGRITEAFF
- TRBJ2-7 TRBV7-9 - TGTGCCAGCAGCCCTACCCACTACGAGCAGTACTTC CASSPTHYEQYF
- TRBJ2-7 TRBV30 - TGTGCCTGGAGCCCCGACTACTACGAGCAGTACTTC CAWSPDYYEQYF
- TRBJ2-7 TRBV6-2/TRBV6-3 - TGTGCCAGCAGTTATTTCAGCCAGGGGTATTCCTACGAGCAGTACTTC CASSYFSQGYSYEQYF
once TRBJ2-7 TRBV7-2 - TGTGCCAGCAGGCTCGTCGGTAGCGGCGATACCTACGAGCAGTACTTC CASRLVGSGDTYEQYF
- TRBJ2-5 TRBV6-5 TRBD1 TGTGCCAGCACAACCGGGACAGCTCAAGAGACCCAGTACTTC CASTTGTAQETQYF
- TRBJ2-5 TRBV9 TRBD1 TGTGCCAGCAGCGTAGGTGGGACAGGAGGGTCCAAGACCCAGTACTTC CASSVGGTGGSKTQYF
- TRBJ1-1 TRBV19 TRBD1 TGTGCCAGTAGTATTTCAGTCGGAGGAGGACAGGCGGCTTTCTTT CASSISVGGGQAAFF
- TRBJ1-1 TRBV27 - TGTGCCAGCAGTTTATCTTCGGGACTCCTCACTGAAGCTTTCTTT CASSLSSGLLTEAFF
once TRBJ2-7 TRBV5-5 TRBD2 TGTGCCAGCAGCTCGGGACTAGCGGGAGCCCACGAGCAGTACTTC CASSSGLAGAHEQYF
few TRBJ1-2 TRBV5-5 - TGTGCCAGCAGCTTCGACAGGAGGTATGGCTACACCTTC CASSFDRRYGYTF
- TRBJ1-1 TRBV11-2 - TGTGCCAGCAGCCTGGGACACCTGAACACTGAAGCTTTCTTT CASSLGHLNTEAFF
- TRBJ2-2 TRBV19 - TGTGCCAGTAGCCTTACCGGGACAAGCGGTAACACCGGGGAGCTGTTTTTT CASSLTGTSGNTGELFF
once TRBJ2-1 TRBV27 TRBD2 TGTGCCAGCAGTCCCCTTAGCGGGAGCTACAATGAGCAGTTCTTC CASSPLSGSYNEQFF
- TRBJ2-7 TRBV13 TRBD2 TGTGCCAGCAGCAGCGGGAGCTCCTACGAGCAGTACTTC CASSSGSSYEQYF
- TRBJ2-7 TRBV20-1 - TGCAGTGTGAAACAGATCTACGAGCAGTACTTC CSVKQIYEQYF
- TRBJ1-1 TRBV11-2 - TGTGCCAGCAGCCACCTGGGCAAAGCTTTCTTT CASSHLGKAFF
- TRBJ2-7 TRBV5-1 TRBD1 TGCGCCAGCAGCTTGGGATTTGGGCAGGGGGCATCCTACGAGCAGTACTTC CASSLGFGQGASYEQYF
- TRBJ2-4 TRBV6-1 TRBD1 TGTGCCAGCAGTGAAAGGACAGGGGCTAGTATAGCCAAAAACATTCAGTACTTC CASSERTGASIAKNIQYF
once TRBJ2-7 TRBV3-1/TRBV3-2 - TGTGCCAGCAGCCAGCGTTCGCGCGAGCAGTACTTC CASSQRSREQYF